The present TCR beta chain was sequenced within a study of neurological immune-mediated disorders. Broader study findings: The greatest TCR clonal expansion appeared in HTLV-1-associated myelopathy and the smallest, falling below healthy controls, in multiple sclerosis.

Ten or more counts support this clonotype. The antigen is unknown. TCRdb passed the 5' RACE reads through MiXCR, listing each CDR3 protein once. The sample includes roughly 89,000 distinct CDR3 sequences, 2% to 3% seen only once; the top ten take around 1.1%. From germline, CDR1 is MNHEY and CDR2 SVGAGI. V gave up 0 bases and J gave up 2 bases, with 8 bases separating them. The CDR3 has 15 amino acids. Input material: PBMCs. The sequence was collected from a woman aged 25 to 39 with multiple sclerosis. V is TRBV6-5 and J is TRBJ2-1; D not resolved. In DNA form, the CDR3 reads TGTGCCAGCAGTTACTCAGGGTGGCCCTACAATGAGCAGTTCTTC. As protein: CASSYSGWPYNEQFF.